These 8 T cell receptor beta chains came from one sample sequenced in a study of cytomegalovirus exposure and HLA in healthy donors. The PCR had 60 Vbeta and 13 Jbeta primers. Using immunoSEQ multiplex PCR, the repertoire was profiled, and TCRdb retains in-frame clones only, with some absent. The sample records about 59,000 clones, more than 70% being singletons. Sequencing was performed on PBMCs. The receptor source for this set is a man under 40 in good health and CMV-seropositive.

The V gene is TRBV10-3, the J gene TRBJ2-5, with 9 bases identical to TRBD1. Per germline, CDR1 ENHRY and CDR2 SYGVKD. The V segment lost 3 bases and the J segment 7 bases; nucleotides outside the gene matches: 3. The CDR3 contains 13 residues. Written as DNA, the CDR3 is TGTGCCATCAGTGACGGACAGGGGCGGACCCAGTACTTC. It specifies CAISDGQGRTQYF.

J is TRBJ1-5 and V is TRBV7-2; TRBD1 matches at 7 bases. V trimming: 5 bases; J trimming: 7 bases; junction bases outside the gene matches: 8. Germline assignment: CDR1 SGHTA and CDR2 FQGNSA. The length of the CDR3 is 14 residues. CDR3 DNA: TGTGCCAGCAGCCCACAGGGGCTGGGACAGCCCCAGCATTTT. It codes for CASSPQGLGQPQHF.

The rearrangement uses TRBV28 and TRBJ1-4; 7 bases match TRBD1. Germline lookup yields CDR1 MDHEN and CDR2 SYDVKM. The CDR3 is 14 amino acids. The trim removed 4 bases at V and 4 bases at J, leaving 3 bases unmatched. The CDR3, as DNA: TGTGCCAGCAGTTCCGCAGGGGGTAATGAAAAACTGTTTTTT. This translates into CASSSAGGNEKLFF.

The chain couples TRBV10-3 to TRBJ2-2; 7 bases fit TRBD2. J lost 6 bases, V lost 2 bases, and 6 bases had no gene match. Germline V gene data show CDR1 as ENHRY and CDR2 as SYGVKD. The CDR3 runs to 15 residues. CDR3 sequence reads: CAISEGLVQAGELFF. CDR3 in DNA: TGTGCCATCAGTGAGGGACTAGTGCAGGCCGGGGAGCTGTTTTTT.

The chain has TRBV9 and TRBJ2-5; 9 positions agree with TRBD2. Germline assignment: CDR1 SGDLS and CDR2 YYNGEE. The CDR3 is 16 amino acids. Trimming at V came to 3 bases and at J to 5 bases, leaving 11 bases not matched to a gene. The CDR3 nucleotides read TGTGCCAGCAGCGACCTTAGCGGGGGCCGGAGGGAGACCCAGTACTTC. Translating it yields CASSDLSGGRRETQYF.

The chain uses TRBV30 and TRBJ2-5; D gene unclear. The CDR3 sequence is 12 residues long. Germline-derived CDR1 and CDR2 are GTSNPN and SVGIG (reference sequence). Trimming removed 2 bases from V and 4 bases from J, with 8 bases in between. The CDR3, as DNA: TGTGCCTGGAGTTCGAGGAGAGAGACCCAGTACTTC. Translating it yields CAWSSRRETQYF. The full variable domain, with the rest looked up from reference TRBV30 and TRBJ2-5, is SQTIHQWPATLVQPVGSPLSLECTVEGTSNPNLYWYRQAAGRGLQLLFYSVGIGQISSEVPQNLSASRPQDRQFILSSKKLLLSDSGFYLCAWSSRRETQYFGPGTRLLVL.

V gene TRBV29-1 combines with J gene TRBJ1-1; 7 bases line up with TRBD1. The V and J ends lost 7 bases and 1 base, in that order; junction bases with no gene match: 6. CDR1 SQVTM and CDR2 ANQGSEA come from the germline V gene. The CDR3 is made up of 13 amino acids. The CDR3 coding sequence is TGCAGCGCGGTGACAGGGCAGAACACTGAAGCTTTCTTT. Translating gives CSAVTGQNTEAFF. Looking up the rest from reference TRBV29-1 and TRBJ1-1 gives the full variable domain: SAVISQKPSRDICQRGTSLTIQCQVDSQVTMMFWYRQQPGQSLTLIATANQGSEATYESGFVIDKFPISRPNLTFSTLTVSNMSPEDSSIYLCSAVTGQNTEAFFGQGTRLTVV.

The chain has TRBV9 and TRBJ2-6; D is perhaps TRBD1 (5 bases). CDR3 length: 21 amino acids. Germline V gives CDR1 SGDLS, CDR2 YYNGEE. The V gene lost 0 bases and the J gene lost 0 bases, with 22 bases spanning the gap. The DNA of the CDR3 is TGTGCCAGCAGCGTAGGGGTAAGGGCAGGGCCCATTCCCTCTGGGGCCAACGTCCTGACTTTC. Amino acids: CASSVGVRAGPIPSGANVLTF.